These 7 T cell receptor beta chains originate from one sample sequenced in a study of T cell clonotyping in hematopoietic cell transplantation. This table comes from immunoSEQ multiplex PCR, and its TCRdb copy is limited to in-frame clones, with some not included. The table records over 9,500 clones, around 90% of them present only once. Material: peripheral blood mononuclear cells. These TCRs come from a woman aged 50 to 60 in good health. Some clones in this sample may be carry-over from other donors' samples.

The rearrangement links TRBV6-5 to TRBJ2-2; D ambiguous. The V end lost 6 bases, the J end lost 0 bases, and 8 bases lay between the germline ends. This CDR3 is 14 amino acids long. CDR1 MNHEY and CDR2 SVGAGI come from the germline V gene. CDR3 in DNA: TGTGCCAGCAGGGACCGGACGAACACCGGGGAGCTGTTTTTT. This encodes CASRDRTNTGELFF.

This clone was counted a single time. The rearrangement joins TRBV6-1 to TRBJ2-2; either TRBD1 or TRBD2 may fit D (5 bases each). There are 16 residues in the CDR3. Germline assignment: CDR1 MNHNS and CDR2 SASEGT. The germline V and J ends were trimmed by 4 bases and 0 bases, with 12 bases remaining between them. Here the CDR3 reads CASSGVGTANTGELFF. The CDR3 region has the DNA TGTGCCAGCAGTGGGGTGGGGACGGCGAACACCGGGGAGCTGTTTTTT.

The CDR3 DNA is TGCAGTGGATCCCCGCAGGGCACTGAAGCTTTCTTT. Protein product: CSGSPQGTEAFF. The V call is TRBV29-1, the J call TRBJ1-1; possible D gene TRBD1, 5 bases. Germline V gives CDR1 SQVTM, CDR2 ANQGSEA. The CDR3 is 12 residues long.

This chain uses TRBV7-8 with TRBJ1-2, with D unresolved. The CDR3 sequence is 14 residues long. Germline values: CDR1 SGHVS, CDR2 FQNEAQ. The V end lost 1 base, the J end lost 0 bases, and 6 bases lay between the germline ends. The CDR3 is CASSLDRANYGYTF. Written as DNA, the CDR3 is TGTGCCAGCAGCTTAGACAGAGCTAACTATGGCTACACCTTC.

This clone was recorded only once. The V gene is TRBV25-1, the J gene TRBJ2-5; no clear D. There are 13 residues in the CDR3. CDR1 MGHDK and CDR2 SYGVNS come from the germline V gene. Trimming removed 1 base from V and 2 bases from J, with 5 bases in between. The CDR3 coding sequence is TGTGCCAGCAGTGAATCCCCGCAAGAGACCCAGTACTTC. It is translated as CASSESPQETQYF.

The chain has TRBV4-1 and TRBJ2-3; no definite D call. Trimming cost V 2 bases and J 0 bases, with 15 bases left between them. The CDR3 totals 17 residues. Germline CDR1 and CDR2: MGHRA and YSYEKL. The CDR3 here is CASSQPNMGFSTDTQYF. The DNA for the CDR3 is TGCGCCAGCAGCCAACCCAACATGGGTTTTAGCACAGATACGCAGTATTTT.

The chain has TRBV19 and TRBJ1-2; D not resolved. The CDR3 sequence is 15 residues long. Between the trimmed V and J ends, which lost 5 bases and 4 bases, there was a span of 17 bases. Germline CDR1 and CDR2: LNHDA and SQIVND (reference sequence). CDR3 sequence (DNA): TGTGCCAGTAGTGAAAGACGGACTCAGAGCTATGGCTACACCTTC. Translating it yields CASSERRTQSYGYTF. Based on the CDR3 plus reference TRBV19 and TRBJ1-2, the full variable domain is DGGITQSPKYLFRKEGQNVTLSCEQNLNHDAMYWYRQDPGQGLRLIYYSQIVNDFQKGDIAEGYSVSREKKESFPLTVTSAQKNPTAFYLCASSERRTQSYGYTFGSGTRLTVV.